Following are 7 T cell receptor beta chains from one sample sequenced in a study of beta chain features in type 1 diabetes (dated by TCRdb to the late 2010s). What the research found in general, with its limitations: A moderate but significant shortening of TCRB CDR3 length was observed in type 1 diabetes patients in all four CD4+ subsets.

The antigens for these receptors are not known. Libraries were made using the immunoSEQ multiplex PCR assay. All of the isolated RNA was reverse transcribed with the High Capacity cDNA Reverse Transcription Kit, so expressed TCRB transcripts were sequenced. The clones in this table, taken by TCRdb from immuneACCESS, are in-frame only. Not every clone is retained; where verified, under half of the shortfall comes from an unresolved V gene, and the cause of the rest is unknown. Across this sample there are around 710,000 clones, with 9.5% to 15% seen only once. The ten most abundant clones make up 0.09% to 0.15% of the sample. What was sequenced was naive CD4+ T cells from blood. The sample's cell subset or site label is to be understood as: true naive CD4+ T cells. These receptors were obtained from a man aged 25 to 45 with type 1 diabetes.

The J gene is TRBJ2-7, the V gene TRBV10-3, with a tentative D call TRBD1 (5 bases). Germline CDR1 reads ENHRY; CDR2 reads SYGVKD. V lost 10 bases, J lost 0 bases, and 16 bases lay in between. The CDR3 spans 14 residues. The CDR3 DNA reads TGTGCCACCAGGGATAGACAGTCCTCCTACGAGCAGTACTTC. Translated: CATRDRQSSYEQYF.

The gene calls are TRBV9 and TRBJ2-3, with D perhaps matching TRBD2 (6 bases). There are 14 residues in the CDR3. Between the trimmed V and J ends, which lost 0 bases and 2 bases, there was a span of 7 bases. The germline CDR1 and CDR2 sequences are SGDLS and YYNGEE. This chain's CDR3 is CASSVGEATDTQYF. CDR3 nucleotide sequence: TGTGCCAGCAGCGTAGGGGAGGCCACAGATACGCAGTATTTT.

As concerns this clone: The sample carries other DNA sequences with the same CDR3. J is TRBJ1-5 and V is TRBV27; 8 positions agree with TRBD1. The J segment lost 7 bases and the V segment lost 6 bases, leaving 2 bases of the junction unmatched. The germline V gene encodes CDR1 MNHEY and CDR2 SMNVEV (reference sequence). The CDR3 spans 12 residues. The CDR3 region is CASRTGDQPQHF. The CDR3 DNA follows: TGTGCCAGCAGGACAGGGGACCAGCCCCAGCATTTT.

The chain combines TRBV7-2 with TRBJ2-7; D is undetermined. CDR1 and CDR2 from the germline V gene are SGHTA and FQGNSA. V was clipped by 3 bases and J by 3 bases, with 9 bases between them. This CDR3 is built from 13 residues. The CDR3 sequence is CASSFTLGYEQYF. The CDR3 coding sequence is TGTGCCAGCAGCTTCACCTTAGGCTACGAGCAGTACTTC.

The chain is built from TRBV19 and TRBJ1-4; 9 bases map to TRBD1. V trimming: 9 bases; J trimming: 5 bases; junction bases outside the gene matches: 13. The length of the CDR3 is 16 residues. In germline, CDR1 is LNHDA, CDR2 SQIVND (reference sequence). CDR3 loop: CASLPYGTGYNEKLFF. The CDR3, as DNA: TGTGCCAGCCTCCCCTACGGGACAGGGTACAATGAAAAACTGTTTTTT.

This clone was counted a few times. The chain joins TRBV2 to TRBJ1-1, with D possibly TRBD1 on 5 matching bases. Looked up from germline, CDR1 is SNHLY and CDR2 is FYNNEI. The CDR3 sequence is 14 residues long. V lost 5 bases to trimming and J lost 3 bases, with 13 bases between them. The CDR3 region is CASSPGQGHTEAFF. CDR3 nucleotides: TGTGCCAGCAGTCCGGGTCAGGGTCACACTGAAGCTTTCTTT.

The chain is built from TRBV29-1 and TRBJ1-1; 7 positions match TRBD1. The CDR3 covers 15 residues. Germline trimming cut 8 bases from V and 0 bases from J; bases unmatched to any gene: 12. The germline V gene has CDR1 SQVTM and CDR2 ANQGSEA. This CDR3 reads CSLRGPQGVNTEAFF. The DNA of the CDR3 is TGCAGCCTGAGGGGGCCCCAGGGGGTGAACACTGAAGCTTTCTTT.